The 29 T cell receptor beta chains below come from one sample, sequenced in a study of T cell responses to AZD1222 COVID-19 vaccine. Method: immunoSEQ multiplex PCR; TCRdb's copy keeps in-frame clones and lacks some. The sample yields over 120,000 clones, roughly 91% seen once. Here the sequenced sample was peripheral blood, taken on day 0 of AZD1222 vaccination. Receptor source: an adult in good health.

The V and J genes are TRBV7-2 and TRBJ2-5; maybe TRBD1 (5 bases). The germline CDR1 and CDR2 sequences are SGHTA and FQGNSA. The CDR3 has 13 amino acids. With 3 bases removed from V and 4 bases from J, the gap between germline ends came to 9 bases. The CDR3, as DNA: TGTGCCAGCAGCTTCAGGGTTATAGAGACCCAGTACTTC. Translation gives CASSFRVIETQYF.

The chain carries TRBV27 and TRBJ1-2; 7 bases fit TRBD1. CDR1 MNHEY and CDR2 SMNVEV come from the germline V gene (reference sequence). Germline trimming cut 5 bases from V and 2 bases from J; bases unmatched to any gene: 5. The CDR3 is made up of 14 amino acids. The CDR3 loop is CASSTGQANYGYTF. For the CDR3, the DNA is TGTGCCAGCAGTACAGGACAGGCCAACTATGGCTACACCTTC.

The chain has TRBV27 and TRBJ1-4; unclear D gene. Trimming removed 2 bases at V and 8 bases at J, with 12 bases between. Germline lookup yields CDR1 MNHEY and CDR2 SMNVEV (reference sequence). The CDR3 spans 14 residues. The CDR3 DNA follows: TGTGCCAGCAGTTTACGAGGCTTTGGAGAAAAACTGTTTTTT. This gives the protein CASSLRGFGEKLFF. Based on the CDR3 plus reference TRBV27 and TRBJ1-4, the full variable domain is EAQVTQNPRYLITVTGKKLTVTCSQNMNHEYMSWYRQDPGLGLRQIYYSMNVEVTDKGDVPEGYKVSRKEKRNFPLILESPSPNQTSLYFCASSLRGFGEKLFFGSGTQLSVL.

The rearrangement uses TRBV29-1 and TRBJ1-5; D remains ambiguous. V was shortened by 5 bases and J by 0 bases, with 5 bases between the two germline ends. This CDR3 has 12 residues. The germline V gene encodes CDR1 SQVTM and CDR2 ANQGSEA. The CDR3 here is CSVRDSNQPQHF. CDR3 DNA sequence: TGCAGCGTTCGCGATAGCAATCAGCCCCAGCATTTT.

The chain recombines TRBV7-9 with TRBJ1-1; no clear D gene. This CDR3 has 15 amino acids. Germline loops: CDR1 SEHNR, CDR2 FQNEAQ (reference sequence). V lost 1 base to trimming and J lost 1 base, with 10 bases between them. CDR3: CASSLGAVGNTEAFF. CDR3 coding DNA: TGTGCCAGCAGCTTAGGGGCGGTTGGGAACACTGAAGCTTTCTTT.

The chain is built from TRBV6-4 and TRBJ1-6, with D tentatively TRBD1 (6 bases). CDR3 length: 14 amino acids. Germline lookup yields CDR1 MRHNA and CDR2 SNTAGT. Trimming shortened V by 4 bases and J by 7 bases, and 11 bases separated the two germline ends. The CDR3: CASSAAGENSPLHF. In DNA, the CDR3 is TGTGCCAGCAGTGCGGCAGGGGAGAATTCACCCCTCCACTTT.

The J gene is TRBJ1-2, the V gene TRBV27; D is unclear. This CDR3 is 14 amino acids long. Trimming left V 0 bases short and J 2 bases short, with 7 bases between. Germline V CDR1 and CDR2: MNHEY, SMNVEV (reference sequence). The CDR3, as DNA: TGTGCCAGCAGTTTATCAGGAACGAACTATGGCTACACCTTC. Amino acid sequence: CASSLSGTNYGYTF.

The chain uses TRBV7-2 and TRBJ1-5, with a weak D call TRBD1 (5 bases). V lost 1 base and J lost 4, with 8 bases in between. The CDR3 has 14 residues. Germline CDR1 and CDR2: SGHTA and FQGNSA. CDR3 in amino acids: CASSLDPGNQPQHF. Written as DNA, the CDR3 is TGTGCCAGCAGCTTAGATCCAGGGAATCAGCCCCAGCATTTT.

This chain links TRBV11-2 with TRBJ2-1; 8 positions agree with TRBD1. This CDR3 contains 16 residues. The V gene's germline CDR1 is SGHAT and CDR2 FQNNGV. J gave up 4 bases and V 4 bases, and 9 bases lay outside the gene matches. The CDR3 DNA reads as TGTGCCAGCAGCTCTCCCCGGACAGGGATTTACAATGAGCAGTTCTTC. Translation gives CASSSPRTGIYNEQFF.

This clone was seen a few times. This sequence joins TRBV18 and TRBJ1-1; 12 bases align to TRBD1. The germline V gene has CDR1 KGHSH and CDR2 LQKENI. The CDR3 covers 16 residues. V gave up 3 bases and J gave up 4 bases; unmatched junction bases: 6. This CDR3 reads CASSPGTGGKGTEAFF. The CDR3 region has the DNA TGTGCCAGCTCACCGGGGACAGGGGGCAAGGGCACTGAAGCTTTCTTT.

V usage is TRBV7-9 and J usage is TRBJ2-7, with D perhaps TRBD1 or TRBD2 (5 bases each). CDR3 length: 12 residues. Between the trimmed V and J ends, which lost 5 bases and 2 bases, there was a span of 7 bases. Germline CDR1 and CDR2: SEHNR and FQNEAQ (reference sequence). CDR3 loop: CASSEGPYEQYF. The CDR3 DNA sequence: TGTGCCAGCAGCGAGGGGCCCTACGAGCAGTACTTC.

The rearrangement links TRBV10-3 to TRBJ2-1; D remains ambiguous. The V and J ends lost 7 bases and 0 bases respectively, with 10 bases between them. Germline lookup yields CDR1 ENHRY and CDR2 SYGVKD. The CDR3 is made up of 14 amino acids. The CDR3 DNA reads TGTGCCATCAAGGACCCAGTCTCCTACAATGAGCAGTTCTTC. Translated: CAIKDPVSYNEQFF.

V gene TRBV5-1 combines with J gene TRBJ1-1; 9 bases match TRBD1. The germline V gene has CDR1 SGHRS and CDR2 YFSETQ. V trimming: 2 bases; J trimming: 5 bases; junction bases outside the gene matches: 7. This CDR3 comprises 15 residues. This chain's CDR3 is CASSLFGTGSTEAFF. CDR3 sequence (DNA): TGCGCCAGCAGCTTATTCGGGACAGGGTCGACTGAAGCTTTCTTT.

This rearrangement joins TRBV7-9 to TRBJ2-7, with D perhaps TRBD2 (6 bases). Germline lookup yields CDR1 SEHNR and CDR2 FQNEAQ (reference sequence). This CDR3 has 15 residues. Trimming pared 2 bases from V and 4 bases from J, leaving 15 bases between. The CDR3, as DNA: TGTGCCAGCAGCTTATCTAGCGTGGACCTGTACGAGCAGTACTTC. The encoded protein is CASSLSSVDLYEQYF.

This clone was seen a single time. V usage is TRBV6-6 and J usage is TRBJ1-6, with D uncertain. Per germline, CDR1 MNHNY and CDR2 SVGAGI (reference sequence). V lost 11 bases, J lost 9 bases, and 20 bases lay in between. The length of the CDR3 is 14 residues. CDR3 region: CAAERLGSGSPLHF. DNA of the CDR3: TGTGCCGCAGAGAGGTTGGGGTCAGGTTCACCCCTCCACTTT.

The rearrangement links TRBV18 to TRBJ1-2, with D maybe TRBD1 (6 bases). Trimming stripped 6 bases from V and 7 bases from J, with 18 bases between. CDR1 and CDR2 from the germline V gene are KGHSH and LQKENI. The CDR3 runs 14 residues. CDR3 residues: CASSDVEGGFGYTF. The CDR3 DNA reads TGTGCCAGCTCGGACGTTGAGGGGGGGTTTGGCTACACCTTC.

This clone was detected ten times or more. Distinct nucleotide sequences in the sample also encode this CDR3. The V call is TRBV19, the J call TRBJ1-5, with 9 bases that match TRBD1. V shed 4 bases and J 0 bases; nucleotides not matched to a gene: 4. The length of the CDR3 is 16 residues. Germline V CDR1 and CDR2: LNHDA, SQIVND (reference sequence). The CDR3 DNA reads TGTGCCAGTAGTACCCGGACAGGGGTTAGCAATCAGCCCCAGCATTTT. It translates to CASSTRTGVSNQPQHF.

The CDR3 reads CASSTLRGEAFF. The DNA of the CDR3 is TGTGCCAGCAGTACTCTACGGGGTGAAGCTTTCTTT. The V gene is TRBV6-6, the J gene TRBJ1-1, with unresolved D. The CDR3 is 12 amino acids. Germline V gene data show CDR1 as MNHNY and CDR2 as SVGAGI (reference sequence). The V and J ends lost 5 bases and 7 bases respectively, with 11 bases between them.

The CDR3 DNA is TGTGCCAGCAGCCCCTCCTCGGCCTACGAGCAGTACTTC. This sequence encodes CASSPSSAYEQYF. V usage is TRBV7-3 and J usage is TRBJ2-7; D is uncertain. The CDR3 extends over 13 amino acids. CDR1 is SGHTA, CDR2 FQGTGA, per germline. Trimming took 5 bases from V and 2 from J, leaving 10 bases between them.

This chain links TRBV21-1 with TRBJ2-5. TRBV21-1 is a documented pseudogene. The CDR3 length is 15 residues. The CDR3 protein is CASSKEWAAFATQYF. In DNA form, the CDR3 reads TGTGCCAGCAGCAAAGAGTGGGCGGCCTTCGCGACCCAGTACTTC.

The chain has TRBV3-1 (or the pseudogene TRBV3-2) and TRBJ1-2, with no clear D. CDR1 and CDR2 (germline): LGHDT, YNNKEL (reference sequence). V lost 6 bases and J 4 bases, leaving 12 bases between the germline ends. This CDR3 comprises 13 residues. This CDR3 is CASSPVGGYGYTF. The CDR3 DNA follows: TGTGCCAGCAGTCCCGTGGGAGGCTATGGCTACACCTTC.

The chain is built from TRBV10-3 and TRBJ1-4; weak D call: TRBD1 (5 bases). The V gene's germline CDR1 is ENHRY and CDR2 SYGVKD. V was cut by 3 bases and J by 4 bases, with 12 bases left in between. The CDR3 is made up of 15 amino acids. DNA for the CDR3: TGTGCCATCAGTGACGGAAAAGGGGATAATGAAAAACTGTTTTTT. This gives the protein CAISDGKGDNEKLFF.

This clone was detected once. V is TRBV6-2 or TRBV6-3 and J is TRBJ2-3; possibly TRBD2 for D (6 bases). The CDR3 loop spans 16 amino acids. V lost 2 bases and J 2 bases, leaving 14 bases between the germline ends. Germline values: CDR1 MNHEY, CDR2 SVGEGT. CDR3 in DNA: TGTGCCAGCAGTTACGGGCGGGGCCCTACCACAGATACGCAGTATTTT. It encodes CASSYGRGPTTDTQYF.

The chain is built from TRBV5-5 and TRBJ2-1; D is unclear. The CDR3 is made up of 11 amino acids. Germline CDR1 is SGHKS and CDR2 is YYEKEE (reference sequence). V was trimmed by 3 bases and J by 8 bases, leaving 6 bases between them. The CDR3 coding sequence is TGTGCCAGCAGCTGGGGTCATGAGCAGTTCTTC. Amino acid sequence: CASSWGHEQFF.

This rearrangement joins TRBV7-9 to TRBJ1-4, with D perhaps TRBD1 (6 bases). There are 15 residues in the CDR3. The V gene's germline CDR1 is SEHNR and CDR2 FQNEAQ (reference sequence). V lost 5 bases and J 4 bases, leaving 14 bases between the germline ends. CDR3 DNA sequence: TGTGCCAGCAGCGGGTCAGGGGACAATAATGAAAAACTGTTTTTT. Protein sequence: CASSGSGDNNEKLFF.

J is TRBJ2-3 and V is TRBV3-1 (or the pseudogene TRBV3-2); perhaps TRBD2 as D (6 bases). Germline V CDR1 and CDR2: LGHDT, YNNKEL (reference sequence). CDR3 length: 16 residues. The V end was cut by 0 bases, the J end by 0 bases, with 10 bases between. The chain's CDR3 is CASSQDGGSSTDTQYF. The CDR3 DNA reads as TGTGCCAGCAGCCAAGACGGGGGATCTAGCACAGATACGCAGTATTTT.

The CDR3 loop reads CASSWGWSGNSPLHF. The CDR3 DNA sequence: TGTGCCAGCAGCTGGGGCTGGAGCGGGAATTCACCCCTCCACTTT. The rearrangement joins TRBV5-6 to TRBJ1-6; D might be TRBD1 (5 bases). V lost 3 bases to trimming and J lost 7 bases, with 14 bases between them. The CDR3 extends over 15 amino acids. Germline assignment: CDR1 SGHDT and CDR2 YYEEEE.

In regard to this clone: Other DNA sequences from this sample encode an identical CDR3 as well. The rearrangement joins TRBV30 to TRBJ1-5; D gene unclear. The CDR3 has 13 amino acids. V lost 0 bases, J lost 4 bases, and 7 bases lay in between. The germline V gene has CDR1 GTSNPN and CDR2 SVGIG (reference sequence). The CDR3 DNA reads TGTGCCTGGAGTGTACGCAGTAATCAGCCCCAGCATTTT. Its translation: CAWSVRSNQPQHF.

This clone was found once. The V gene is TRBV19, the J gene TRBJ1-5; D is ambiguous. Germline CDR1 reads LNHDA; CDR2 reads SQIVND (reference sequence). This CDR3 comprises 13 residues. Trimming took off 8 bases at V and 7 bases at J, with 15 bases between the two ends. In DNA, the CDR3 is TGTGCCAGTGGGTTGACGGATTTGCAGCCCCAGCATTTT. Translating gives CASGLTDLQPQHF. Complete variable domain (other parts from reference TRBV19 and TRBJ1-5): DGGITQSPKYLFRKEGQNVTLSCEQNLNHDAMYWYRQDPGQGLRLIYYSQIVNDFQKGDIAEGYSVSREKKESFPLTVTSAQKNPTAFYLCASGLTDLQPQHFGDGTRLSIL.